One sample yielded the 5 T cell receptor beta chains listed below, sequenced in a study of long-term antiretroviral therapy in people with HIV (dated 2022 in TCRdb). The immunoSEQ hsTCRB v3.0 assay was used at survey level resolution to sequence the TRB variable region. What TCRdb holds here is the immuneACCESS table cut down to in-frame rearrangements. Part of the clones is not present; checked against another copy, under half of the missing clones reflect an unresolved V gene, and the others are unexplained. A total of around 26,000 clones appear in this sample, approximately 93% of them only once. Jointly, the top ten make up 9.2% of the sample. The input for sequencing was unsorted PBMCs, taken 7.6 years after starting antiretroviral therapy. These receptors were collected from a woman aged 40 to 55 with HIV.

The chain uses TRBV6-5 and TRBJ1-5; a possible D gene is TRBD1 (5 bases). The germline V gene has CDR1 MNHEY and CDR2 SVGAGI. The V end lost 6 bases, the J end lost 0 bases, and 12 bases lay between the germline ends. The CDR3 runs to 15 residues. The chain's CDR3 is CASSSTGNSNQPQHF. In DNA, the CDR3 is TGTGCCAGCAGCTCCACAGGAAATAGCAATCAGCCCCAGCATTTT.

The chain has TRBV5-4 and TRBJ2-7, with 7 bases fitting TRBD1. The V and J ends lost 3 bases and 1 base, in that order; junction bases with no gene match: 7. The CDR3 consists of 15 residues. Germline CDR1 SGHNT, CDR2 YYREEE (reference sequence). CDR3 sequence (DNA): TGTGCCAGCAGCTCCGGGACAGTCAAATCCTACGAGCAGTACTTC. Its protein product is CASSSGTVKSYEQYF.

J is TRBJ1-5 and V is TRBV5-1; TRBD1 matches 8 bases. The CDR3 loop spans 16 amino acids. The J segment lost 0 bases and the V segment lost 4 bases, leaving 6 bases of the junction unmatched. Germline lookup yields CDR1 SGHRS and CDR2 YFSETQ. CDR3: CASSPGQVGSNQPQHF. In DNA form, the CDR3 reads TGCGCCAGCAGCCCGGGACAGGTCGGTAGCAATCAGCCCCAGCATTTT.

The chain joins TRBV7-2 to TRBJ2-4; 14 nucleotides agree with TRBD2. With 5 bases clipped from V and 9 bases from J, the junction kept 9 bases outside the gene matches. The CDR3 extends over 16 amino acids. Germline CDR1 and CDR2: SGHTA and FQGNSA. The CDR3 DNA reads TGTGCCAGCAGCCCAGGACTAGCGGGGGGAGTCGGCATTCAGTACTTC. It translates to CASSPGLAGGVGIQYF.

V usage is TRBV15 and J usage is TRBJ2-3; 7 bases line up with TRBD2. With 5 bases clipped from V and 0 bases from J, the junction kept 2 bases outside the gene matches. CDR3 length: 14 amino acids. Germline lookup yields CDR1 LNHNV and CDR2 YYDKDF (reference sequence). The CDR3 region is CATSGGGSTDTQYF. The DNA for the CDR3 is TGTGCCACCAGCGGCGGGGGTAGCACAGATACGCAGTATTTT.